This T cell receptor (beta chain) was identified in a study of T-cell reconstitution after alpha-beta-depleted transplantation in children (dated by TCRdb to the mid-2010s). About the study as a whole: The study quantitatively tracked T-cell immune reconstitution after TCRalphabeta/CD19-depleted allogeneic hematopoietic cell transplantation in children using TCR repertoire profiling.

Details on this clonotype: Its antigen remains unidentified. Base qualities are missing; no much larger clone stands one base away.

The library came from PCR. The instrument given in TCRdb is Illumina HiSeq 2500. TCR library preparation used molecular barcoding, with unique molecular identifiers applied to normalize quantification of the TCRbeta repertoire. TCRdb applied fastp at Q25 and MiXCR to the public reads, then kept only in-frame beta chains. Each CDR3 protein appears once, grouped with its most common genes and DNA. In this sample the table shows 200,000 to 250,000 distinct CDR3 sequences, about 25% of which occur a single time. Roughly 2.6% of the sample lies in the top ten. Taken with the paper, the label for treatment or condition translates to: allogeneic hematopoietic cell transplantation with graft depleted of TCRalphabeta T cells and CD19 B cells. TCRalphabeta/CD19-depleted allogeneic hematopoietic cell grafts were given to the transplant recipients, all of whom were children. Reading from cysteine to phenylalanine, the CDR3 counts 16 amino acids. Only the CDR3 portion is preserved as DNA: 48 bases, with reading frame beginning at the first base. V is pared back by 0 bases and J by 0 bases, with 10 bases lying between the germline termini. For CDR1 and CDR2, the germline V gene lists MGHRA and YSYEKL.

Broader findings and caveats from the paper: The apparently early alphabetaT-cell count recovery about two months after transplant was reportedly dependent on only several hundred rapidly expanded clones derived from non-depleted graft cells. The frequencies of hyperexpanded clones fell over the following months, and after one year, T-cell counts and TCRbeta diversity were mostly attributed to newly produced T cells. The high TCRbeta diversity at day 60 in some patients was ascribed to recipient T cells and intrathymic progenitors that had survived conditioning.

The source material was PBMCs, sampled before TCRalphabeta/CD19-depleted stem cell transplant. This sequence was found in a girl aged 2-15 years with Fanconi anemia, due to receive a stem cell transplant. The V and J segments used are TRBV4-1 and TRBJ2-3, with the D gene not confidently named. The DNA sequence is TGCGCCAGCAGCCAAGACAAGCGAGCTAGCACAGATACGCAGTATTTT. Its coded protein is CASSQDKRASTDTQYF.